This record covers a single T cell receptor beta chain. What it recognizes is unknown. Libraries were prepared by immunoSEQ multiplex PCR; TCRdb keeps only in-frame clonotypes and omits some of them. Altogether about 80,000 clones are present, more than 60% being singletons, with the ten largest covering about 1.2%. The germline V gene has CDR1 KGHSH and CDR2 LQKENI. V was shortened by 3 bases and J by 5 bases, with 13 bases between the two germline ends. The CDR3 totals 14 residues. This entry comes from a study of vaccination effects on CD4 cells after COVID-19. Peptide-pool stimulation followed by sequencing identified expanded antigen-specific CD4+ clonotypes in the ViraFEST assay. Following a roughly eleven-day culture, CD4+ T cells were purified. Vaccination of participants consisted of two doses of either the BNT162b2 or mRNA-1273 vaccine.

The J gene is TRBJ2-5, the V gene TRBV18, with a weak D call TRBD1 (6 bases). This specimen consisted of CD4+ T cells from PBMCs cultured with HCoV-OC43 spike peptides, obtained after COVID-19 vaccination. Regarding subset: HCoV-OC43 spike overlapping peptide pool stimulation. The source of this sequence is a human donor who received a COVID-19 vaccine. The CDR3 coding sequence is TGTGCCAGCTCACCGTACACAGGGAAGGAGACCCAGTACTTC. Protein sequence: CASSPYTGKETQYF.